The 17 T cell receptor beta chains in this list originate from one sample, sequenced in a study of blood T cells in healthy people across ages. It was with a sample-barcoded 5' primer and a J-beta primer mix that a second PCR of roughly 7 to 12 cycles was run. TCRdb analysed the 5' RACE reads with MiXCR anew, one entry per CDR3 protein. The sample holds some 1.8 million distinct CDR3 sequences, about 39% seen once. Sequencing used blood. These receptors were collected from a human donor in good health.

The chain links TRBV6-2 or TRBV6-3 to TRBJ2-3; D is undetermined. The CDR3 spans 12 residues. Per germline, CDR1 MNHEY and CDR2 SVGEGT. The V end lost 10 bases, the J end lost 4 bases, and 12 bases lay between the germline ends. The CDR3 nucleotides read TGTGCCACCTTCGCCCCCCCAGATACGCAGTATTTT. Protein product: CATFAPPDTQYF.

This clonotype has only a few counts. The chain recombines TRBV9 with TRBJ1-4, with a weak D call TRBD1 (5 bases). The CDR3 length is 15 residues. Germline loops: CDR1 SGDLS, CDR2 YYNGEE. Trimming left V 0 bases short and J 5 bases short, with 11 bases between. CDR3 residues: CASSVDLGLNEKLFF. CDR3 DNA sequence: TGTGCCAGCAGCGTAGACTTGGGACTGAATGAAAAACTGTTTTTT. Supplemented by reference TRBV9 and TRBJ1-4, the full variable domain reads DSGVTQTPKHLITATGQRVTLRCSPRSGDLSVYWYQQSLDQGLQFLIQYYNGEERAKGNILERFSAQQFPDLHSELNLSSLELGDSALYFCASSVDLGLNEKLFFGSGTQLSVL.

This clonotype was picked up a small number of times. The rearrangement uses TRBV12-5 and TRBJ2-5, with a tentative D call TRBD1 (6 bases). The CDR3 length is 12 residues. CDR1 is LGHNT and CDR2 is FRNRAP in the germline V gene. Trimming removed 3 bases at V and 5 bases at J, with 7 bases between. The CDR3 protein is CASGFGQETQYF. The CDR3 region has the DNA TGTGCTAGTGGTTTCGGACAGGAGACCCAGTACTTC.

CDR3 loop: CASSSAGGADYGYTF. In nucleotides, the CDR3 is TGTGCCAGCAGTTCAGCAGGGGGCGCGGATTATGGCTACACCTTC. The chain joins TRBV6-1 to TRBJ1-2; 8 nucleotides line up with TRBD1. Germline V lookup: CDR1 MNHNS, CDR2 SASEGT. The CDR3 length is 15 residues. V dropped 5 bases and J dropped 5; count of bases not matched to a gene: 10.

The chain uses TRBV4-1 and TRBJ2-3, with 8 bases fitting TRBD2. CDR3 length: 19 amino acids. Germline CDR1 reads MGHRA; CDR2 reads YSYEKL. With V trimmed by 3 bases and J by 1 base, 15 bases remained unmatched. The CDR3 DNA is TGCGCCAGCAGCCACGACTGGACTAGCTTACGAGCCCGCACAGATACGCAGTATTTT. Protein product: CASSHDWTSLRARTDTQYF.

V and J are TRBV12-3 or TRBV12-4 and TRBJ2-7; tentatively, D is TRBD2 (6 bases). The CDR3 has 15 amino acids. V was trimmed by 5 bases and J by 7 bases, leaving 21 bases between them. CDR3 protein: CASSPWAGSGEEQYF. CDR3 in DNA: TGTGCCAGCAGTCCCTGGGCGGGGAGCGGCGAGGAGCAGTACTTC.

The rearrangement uses TRBV6-2 or TRBV6-3 and TRBJ1-5, with 7 bases aligning to TRBD1. With V trimmed by 6 bases and J by 6 bases, 5 bases remained unmatched. Germline loops: CDR1 MNHEY, CDR2 SVGEGT. This CDR3 has 13 residues. For the CDR3, the DNA is TGTGCCAGCAGCCTTCAGGGGGTTCAGCCCCAGCATTTT. Translating it yields CASSLQGVQPQHF.

This clonotype was observed a handful of times. The chain combines TRBV7-9 with TRBJ2-5; possible D gene TRBD2, 5 bases. Per germline, CDR1 SEHNR and CDR2 FQNEAQ (reference sequence). The CDR3 consists of 13 residues. V lost 4 bases, J lost 7 bases, and 13 bases lay in between. This CDR3 is CASSSASRTTQYF. The CDR3 DNA sequence: TGTGCCAGCAGCTCCGCTAGCAGGACGACCCAGTACTTC.

This clonotype has just a few counts. The chain is built from TRBV20-1 and TRBJ1-1; D is perhaps TRBD1 (6 bases). The CDR3 consists of 11 residues. Germline V lookup: CDR1 DFQATT, CDR2 SNEGSKA (reference sequence). The V end lost 5 bases, the J end lost 7 bases, and 11 bases lay between the germline ends. The CDR3 sequence: CSAHRTVEAFF. Written as DNA, the CDR3 is TGCAGTGCTCATAGGACAGTTGAAGCTTTCTTT.

This clonotype was detected only a few times. The chain is built from TRBV7-9 and TRBJ2-5; D not resolved. The J call may be mistaken, given a closer DNA end match to TRBJ2-7. Germline V CDR1 and CDR2: SEHNR, FQNEAQ (reference sequence). The CDR3 is made up of 13 amino acids. The CDR3: CASSLEALPEQYF. CDR3 nucleotide sequence: TGTGCCAGCAGCTTAGAAGCCCTTCCCGAGCAGTACTTC.

V is TRBV9 and J is TRBJ1-6, with D unresolved. The CDR3 extends over 16 amino acids. V was shortened by 5 bases and J by 1 base, with 13 bases between the two germline ends. Germline values: CDR1 SGDLS, CDR2 YYNGEE. CDR3 sequence reads: CASSGVVGSYNSPLHF. The CDR3 DNA reads as TGTGCCAGCAGTGGAGTTGTGGGGTCCTATAATTCACCCCTCCACTTT. Complete variable domain (other parts from reference TRBV9 and TRBJ1-6): DSGVTQTPKHLITATGQRVTLRCSPRSGDLSVYWYQQSLDQGLQFLIQYYNGEERAKGNILERFSAQQFPDLHSELNLSSLELGDSALYFCASSGVVGSYNSPLHFGNGTRLTVT.

The chain is built from TRBV5-8 and TRBJ2-7; TRBD2 aligns across 7 bases. Germline assignment: CDR1 SGHTS and CDR2 YDEGEE. This CDR3 has 15 residues. With 4 bases clipped from V and 2 bases from J, the junction kept 9 bases outside the gene matches. The CDR3 nucleotides read TGTGCCAGCAGCCCCCGCCCGGGGGGTCCCTACGAGCAGTACTTC. Amino acids: CASSPRPGGPYEQYF.

This clonotype was seen only a few times. The V and J genes are TRBV27 and TRBJ1-4, with D uncertain. The germline CDR1 and CDR2 sequences are MNHEY and SMNVEV (reference sequence). CDR3 size: 14 residues. V shed 5 bases and J shed 5 bases, with 12 bases lying between them. The CDR3: CASSLKAGNEKLFF. The CDR3 region has the DNA TGTGCCAGCAGTCTCAAAGCGGGCAATGAAAAACTGTTTTTT.

A few counts support this clonotype. J is TRBJ2-3 and V is TRBV5-5, with a possible D match to TRBD2 (6 bases). The CDR3 totals 16 residues. V lost 7 bases to trimming and J lost 1 base, with 19 bases between them. Per germline, CDR1 SGHKS and CDR2 YYEKEE (reference sequence). The CDR3 here is CASHVMGSGGTDTQYF. The CDR3 region has the DNA TGTGCCAGCCACGTTATGGGTAGCGGAGGCACAGATACGCAGTATTTT. The full variable domain, completed using reference TRBV5-5 and TRBJ2-3, is DAGVTQSPTHLIKTRGQQVTLRCSPISGHKSVSWYQQVLGQGPQFIFQYYEKEERGRGNFPDRFSARQFPNYSSELNVNALLLGDSALYLCASHVMGSGGTDTQYFGPGTRLTVL.

This clonotype came up a few times. The V gene is TRBV28, the J gene TRBJ2-7; D uncertain. The germline CDR1 and CDR2 sequences are MDHEN and SYDVKM. V was cut by 6 bases and J by 1 base, with 13 bases left in between. This CDR3 is 14 amino acids long. The CDR3 sequence: CASRSADASYEQYF. CDR3 sequence (DNA): TGTGCCAGCAGGTCGGCGGACGCTTCCTACGAGCAGTACTTC.

There are a few counts of this clonotype. The V and J genes are TRBV9 and TRBJ1-2; D is uncertain. V dropped 2 bases and J dropped 6 bases, with 8 bases sitting between them. This CDR3 has 12 amino acids. Germline lookup yields CDR1 SGDLS and CDR2 YYNGEE. CDR3 DNA sequence: TGTGCCAGCAGCGTGGGGAGGGATGGCTACACCTTC. Encoded protein: CASSVGRDGYTF.

The rearrangement links TRBV4-3 to TRBJ1-2; D is possibly TRBD1 (5 bases). Germline loops: CDR1 LGHNA, CDR2 YSLEER. Deletions cut 1 base from V and 5 bases from J, with 17 bases between. The CDR3 loop spans 16 amino acids. The CDR3 DNA reads as TGCGCCAGCAGCCAAGGGCGAGGGACCTGGGGATATGGCTACACCTTC. Translation gives CASSQGRGTWGYGYTF.